The clone carrying this T cell receptor (beta chain) was seen repeatedly, ten times or more. These data are taken from a study of T cells after yellow fever vaccination. Germline CDR1 and CDR2: SQVTM and ANQGSEA. The length of the CDR3 is 10 residues. V lost 8 bases and J lost 8, with 10 bases in between. TCRdb processed the 5' RACE reads anew with MiXCR; each CDR3 protein has one entry. In the table there are a few hundred thousand distinct CDR3 sequences, 4.1% of which are singletons. The genes are TRBV29-1 and TRBJ2-1; unclear D gene. The source was PBMCs, collected 5 days after the yellow fever booster vaccination. The clonotype comes from a man between 18 and 35 years old who received the YFV17D yellow fever vaccine. The CDR3 DNA sequence: TGCAGCTCAAAAGTCGATGAGCAGTTCTTC. This gives the protein CSSKVDEQFF.